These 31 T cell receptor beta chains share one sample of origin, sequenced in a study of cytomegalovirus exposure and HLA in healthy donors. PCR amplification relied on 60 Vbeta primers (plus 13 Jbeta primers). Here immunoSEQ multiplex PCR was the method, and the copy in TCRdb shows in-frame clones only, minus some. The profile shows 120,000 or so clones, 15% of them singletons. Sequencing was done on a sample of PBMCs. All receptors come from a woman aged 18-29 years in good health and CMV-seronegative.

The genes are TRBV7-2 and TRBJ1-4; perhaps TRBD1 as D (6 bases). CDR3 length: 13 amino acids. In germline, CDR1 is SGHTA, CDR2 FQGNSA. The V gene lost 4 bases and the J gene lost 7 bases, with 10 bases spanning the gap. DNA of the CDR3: TGTGCCAGCAGCTCAACCAGGGGTGAAAAACTGTTTTTT. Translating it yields CASSSTRGEKLFF.

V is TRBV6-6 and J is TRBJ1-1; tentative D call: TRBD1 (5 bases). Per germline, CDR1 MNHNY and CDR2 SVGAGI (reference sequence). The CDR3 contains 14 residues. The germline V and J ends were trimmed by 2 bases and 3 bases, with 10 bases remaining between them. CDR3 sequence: CASSYAGGYTEAFF. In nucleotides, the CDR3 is TGTGCCAGCAGTTACGCGGGGGGGTACACTGAAGCTTTCTTT.

The CDR3 region is CASSPTGTSGDTQYF. Written as DNA, the CDR3 is TGTGCCAGCAGCCCGACCGGGACTAGCGGAGATACGCAGTATTTT. J is TRBJ2-3 and V is TRBV7-3; TRBD2 aligns across 11 bases. Germline V CDR1 and CDR2: SGHTA, FQGTGA. J gave up 5 bases and V 5 bases, and 6 bases lay outside the gene matches. This CDR3 spans 15 amino acids.

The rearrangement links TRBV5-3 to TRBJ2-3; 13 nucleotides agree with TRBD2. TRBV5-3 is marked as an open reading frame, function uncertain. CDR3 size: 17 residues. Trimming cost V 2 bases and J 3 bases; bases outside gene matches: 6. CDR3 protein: CARSLWTSGSPTDTQYF. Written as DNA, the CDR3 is TGTGCCAGAAGCTTATGGACTAGCGGGAGTCCAACAGATACGCAGTATTTT.

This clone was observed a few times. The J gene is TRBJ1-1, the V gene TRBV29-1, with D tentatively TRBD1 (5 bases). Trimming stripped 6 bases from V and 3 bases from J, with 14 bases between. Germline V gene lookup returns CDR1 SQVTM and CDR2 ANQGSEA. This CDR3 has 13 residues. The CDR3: CSVKQGGHTEAFF. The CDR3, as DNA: TGCAGCGTAAAGCAGGGTGGGCACACTGAAGCTTTCTTT.

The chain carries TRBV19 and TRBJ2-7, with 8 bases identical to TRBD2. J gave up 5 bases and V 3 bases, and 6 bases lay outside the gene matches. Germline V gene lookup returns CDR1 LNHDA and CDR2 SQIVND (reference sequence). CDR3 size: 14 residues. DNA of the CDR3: TGTGCCAGTAGTATGAGCGGGAGCCCCCACGAGCAGTACTTC. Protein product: CASSMSGSPHEQYF. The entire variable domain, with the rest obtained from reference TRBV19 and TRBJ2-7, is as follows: DGGITQSPKYLFRKEGQNVTLSCEQNLNHDAMYWYRQDPGQGLRLIYYSQIVNDFQKGDIAEGYSVSREKKESFPLTVTSAQKNPTAFYLCASSMSGSPHEQYFGPGTRLTVT.

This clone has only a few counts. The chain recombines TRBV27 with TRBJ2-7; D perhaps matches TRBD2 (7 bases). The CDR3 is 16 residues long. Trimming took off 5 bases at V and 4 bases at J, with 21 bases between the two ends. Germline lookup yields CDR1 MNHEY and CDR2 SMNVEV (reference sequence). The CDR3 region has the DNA TGTGCCAGCAGTATCAGTGGGGGGGCGATAGAATACGAGCAGTACTTC. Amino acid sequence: CASSISGGAIEYEQYF.

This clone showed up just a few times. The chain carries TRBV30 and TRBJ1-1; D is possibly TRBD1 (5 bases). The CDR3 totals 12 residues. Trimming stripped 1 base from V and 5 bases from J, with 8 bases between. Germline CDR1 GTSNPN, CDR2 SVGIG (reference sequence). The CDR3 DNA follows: TGTGCCTGGAGTGACGGGGGGACTGAAGCTTTCTTT. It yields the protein CAWSDGGTEAFF.

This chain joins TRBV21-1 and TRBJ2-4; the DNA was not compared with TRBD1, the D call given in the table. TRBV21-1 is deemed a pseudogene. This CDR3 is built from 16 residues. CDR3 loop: CASSKRCGAPKNIQYF. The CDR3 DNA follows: TGTGCCAGCAGCAAACGCTGTGGGGCCCCCAAAAACATTCAGTACTTC.

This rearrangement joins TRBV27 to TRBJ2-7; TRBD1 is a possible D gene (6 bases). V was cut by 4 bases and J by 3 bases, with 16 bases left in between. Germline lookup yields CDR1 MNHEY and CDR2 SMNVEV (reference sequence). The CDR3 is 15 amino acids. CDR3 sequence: CASSSLQGTLYEQYF. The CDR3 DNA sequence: TGTGCCAGCAGTTCGTTACAGGGCACTCTCTACGAGCAGTACTTC.

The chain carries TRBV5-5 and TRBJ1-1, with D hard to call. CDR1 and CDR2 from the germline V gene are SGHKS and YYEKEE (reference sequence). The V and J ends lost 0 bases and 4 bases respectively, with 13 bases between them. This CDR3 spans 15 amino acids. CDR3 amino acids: CASSLGRVEVTEAFF. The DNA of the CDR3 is TGTGCCAGCAGCTTGGGGAGAGTAGAGGTCACTGAAGCTTTCTTT.

The CDR3 bases are TGTGCCAGCAGTGATGGTTACTACGGACAGCCCCAGCATTTT. Its translation: CASSDGYYGQPQHF. The V and J genes are TRBV27 and TRBJ1-5; the D is unclear. Germline V gives CDR1 MNHEY, CDR2 SMNVEV (reference sequence). The ends were cut back, 5 bases at V and 7 bases at J, with 15 bases in the middle. The CDR3 has 14 residues.

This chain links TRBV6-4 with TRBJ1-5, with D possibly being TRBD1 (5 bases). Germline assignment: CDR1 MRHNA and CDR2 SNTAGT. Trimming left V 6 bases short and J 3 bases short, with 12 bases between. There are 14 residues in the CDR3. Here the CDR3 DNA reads TGTGCCAGCAGCGCACAGGCGGACAATCAGCCCCAGCATTTT. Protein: CASSAQADNQPQHF.

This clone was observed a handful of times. This chain's CDR3 is CASSVESGGRVDTQYF. CDR3 nucleotide sequence: TGTGCCAGCAGCGTAGAGTCGGGAGGGAGGGTAGATACGCAGTATTTT. The chain is built from TRBV9 and TRBJ2-3, with 8 bases aligning to TRBD2. With V trimmed by 0 bases and J by 5 bases, 8 bases remained unmatched. Looked up from germline, CDR1 is SGDLS and CDR2 is YYNGEE. The CDR3 runs 16 residues.

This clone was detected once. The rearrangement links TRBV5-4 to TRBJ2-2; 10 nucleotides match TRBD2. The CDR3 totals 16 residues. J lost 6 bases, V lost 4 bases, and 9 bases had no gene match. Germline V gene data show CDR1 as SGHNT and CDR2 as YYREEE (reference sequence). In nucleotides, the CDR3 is TGTGCCAGCAGCCCAGGGGGTAGCGGGAGGTCCGGGGAGCTGTTTTTT. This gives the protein CASSPGGSGRSGELFF.

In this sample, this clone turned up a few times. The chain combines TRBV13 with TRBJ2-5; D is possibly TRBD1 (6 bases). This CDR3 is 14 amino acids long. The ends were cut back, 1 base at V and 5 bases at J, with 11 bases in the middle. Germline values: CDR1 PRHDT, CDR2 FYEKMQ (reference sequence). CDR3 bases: TGTGCCAGCAGCTTAGAGGGGGTTTGGGAGACCCAGTACTTC. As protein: CASSLEGVWETQYF.

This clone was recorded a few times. CDR3 region: CASSFAGYEQYF. The CDR3 DNA is TGTGCCAGCAGCTTCGCGGGGTATGAGCAGTACTTC. V gene TRBV5-6 combines with J gene TRBJ2-7, with D perhaps TRBD2 (6 bases). Looked up from germline, CDR1 is SGHDT and CDR2 is YYEEEE. This CDR3 has 12 amino acids. Trimming shortened V by 2 bases and J by 7 bases, and 10 bases separated the two germline ends.

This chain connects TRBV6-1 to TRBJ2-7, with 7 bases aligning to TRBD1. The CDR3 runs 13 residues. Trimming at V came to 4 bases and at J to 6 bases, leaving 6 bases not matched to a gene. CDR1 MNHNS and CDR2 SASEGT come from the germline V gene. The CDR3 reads CASSVTQGTEQYF. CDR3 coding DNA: TGTGCCAGCAGTGTCACACAGGGGACCGAGCAGTACTTC.

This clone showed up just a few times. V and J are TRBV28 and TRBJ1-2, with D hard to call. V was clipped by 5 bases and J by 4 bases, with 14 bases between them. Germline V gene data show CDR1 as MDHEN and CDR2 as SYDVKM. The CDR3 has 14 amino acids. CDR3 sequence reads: CASSPSRGPYGYTF. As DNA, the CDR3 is TGTGCCAGCAGTCCGTCCAGAGGTCCCTATGGCTACACCTTC.

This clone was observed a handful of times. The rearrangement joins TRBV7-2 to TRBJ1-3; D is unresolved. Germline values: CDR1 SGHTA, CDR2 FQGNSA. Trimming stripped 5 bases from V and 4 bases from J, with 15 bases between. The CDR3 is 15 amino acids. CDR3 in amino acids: CASSPTRLGGNTIYF. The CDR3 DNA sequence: TGTGCCAGCAGCCCGACCCGACTAGGGGGAAACACCATATATTTT.

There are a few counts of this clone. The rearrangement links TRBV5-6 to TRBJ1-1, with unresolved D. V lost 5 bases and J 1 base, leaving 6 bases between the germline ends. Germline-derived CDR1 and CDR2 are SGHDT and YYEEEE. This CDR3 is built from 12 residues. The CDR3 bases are TGTGCCAGCAGACGGGAGAACACTGAAGCTTTCTTT. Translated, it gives CASRRENTEAFF. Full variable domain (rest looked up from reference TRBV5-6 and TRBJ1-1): DAGVTQSPTHLIKTRGQQVTLRCSPKSGHDTVSWYQQALGQGPQFIFQYYEEEERQRGNFPDRFSGHQFPNYSSELNVNALLLGDSALYLCASRRENTEAFFGQGTRLTVV.

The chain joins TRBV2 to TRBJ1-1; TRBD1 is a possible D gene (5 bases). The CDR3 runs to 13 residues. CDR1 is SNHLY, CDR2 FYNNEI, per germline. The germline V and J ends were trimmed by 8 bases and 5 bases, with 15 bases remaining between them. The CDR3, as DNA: TGTGCCAGCGCTCACGGGGAGGGGACTGAAGCTTTCTTT. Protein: CASAHGEGTEAFF.

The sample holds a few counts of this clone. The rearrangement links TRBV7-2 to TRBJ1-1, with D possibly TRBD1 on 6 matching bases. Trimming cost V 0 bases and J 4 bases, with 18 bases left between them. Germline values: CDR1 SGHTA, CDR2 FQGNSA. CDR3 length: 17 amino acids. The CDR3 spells CASSLAFGGLRITEAFF. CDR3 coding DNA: TGTGCCAGCAGCTTAGCATTCGGGGGGCTGCGGATCACTGAAGCTTTCTTT. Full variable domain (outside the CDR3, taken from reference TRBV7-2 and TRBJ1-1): GAGVSQSPSNKVTEKGKDVELRCDPISGHTALYWYRQSLGQGLEFLIYFQGNSAPDKSGLPSDRFSAERTGGSVSTLTIQRTQQEDSAVYLCASSLAFGGLRITEAFFGQGTRLTVV.

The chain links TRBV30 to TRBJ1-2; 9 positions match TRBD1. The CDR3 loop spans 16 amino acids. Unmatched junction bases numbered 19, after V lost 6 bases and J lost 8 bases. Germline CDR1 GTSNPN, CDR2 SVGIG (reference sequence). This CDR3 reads CACYPPGTGYSRGYTF. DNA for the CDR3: TGTGCCTGTTACCCTCCCGGGACAGGGTATTCCAGGGGCTACACCTTC.

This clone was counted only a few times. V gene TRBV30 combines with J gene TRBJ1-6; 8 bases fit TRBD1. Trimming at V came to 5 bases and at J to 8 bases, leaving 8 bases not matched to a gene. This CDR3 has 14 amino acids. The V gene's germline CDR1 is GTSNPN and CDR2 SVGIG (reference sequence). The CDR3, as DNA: TGTGCCTGGGCGGGCAGGGGGCCCGATTCACCCCTCCACTTT. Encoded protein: CAWAGRGPDSPLHF.

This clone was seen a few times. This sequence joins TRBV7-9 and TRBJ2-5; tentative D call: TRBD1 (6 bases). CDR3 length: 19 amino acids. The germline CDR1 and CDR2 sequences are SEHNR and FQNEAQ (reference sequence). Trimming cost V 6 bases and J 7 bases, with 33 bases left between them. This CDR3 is CASSPRQAAGRGSRGTQYF. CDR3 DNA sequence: TGTGCCAGCAGTCCAAGACAGGCGGCTGGGAGAGGATCCAGGGGGACCCAGTACTTC.

The CDR3 protein is CASRTGPPTNEKLFF. The CDR3 DNA reads as TGTGCCAGCAGGACAGGTCCCCCAACTAATGAAAAACTGTTTTTT. The genes are TRBV6-1 and TRBJ1-4, with D possibly TRBD1 on 6 matching bases. In germline, CDR1 is MNHNS, CDR2 SASEGT. Trimming cost V 6 bases and J 0 bases, with 11 bases left between them. The CDR3 loop spans 15 amino acids.

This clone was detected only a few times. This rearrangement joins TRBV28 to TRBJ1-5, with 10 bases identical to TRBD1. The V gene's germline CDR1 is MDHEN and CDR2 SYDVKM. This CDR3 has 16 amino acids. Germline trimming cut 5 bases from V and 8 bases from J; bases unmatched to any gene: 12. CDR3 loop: CASSRSGTGAIKPQHF. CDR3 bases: TGTGCCAGCAGTCGATCCGGGACAGGGGCGATCAAGCCCCAGCATTTT. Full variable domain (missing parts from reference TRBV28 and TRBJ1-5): DVKVTQSSRYLVKRTGEKVFLECVQDMDHENMFWYRQDPGLGLRLIYFSYDVKMKEKGDIPEGYSVSREKKERFSLILESASTNQTSMYLCASSRSGTGAIKPQHFGDGTRLSIL.

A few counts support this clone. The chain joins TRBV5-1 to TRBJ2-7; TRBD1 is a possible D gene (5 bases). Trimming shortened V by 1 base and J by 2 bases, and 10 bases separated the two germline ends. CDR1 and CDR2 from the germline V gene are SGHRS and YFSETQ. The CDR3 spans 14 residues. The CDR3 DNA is TGCGCCAGCAGCTTGAGTCAGGGTCCCTACGAGCAGTACTTC. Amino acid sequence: CASSLSQGPYEQYF.

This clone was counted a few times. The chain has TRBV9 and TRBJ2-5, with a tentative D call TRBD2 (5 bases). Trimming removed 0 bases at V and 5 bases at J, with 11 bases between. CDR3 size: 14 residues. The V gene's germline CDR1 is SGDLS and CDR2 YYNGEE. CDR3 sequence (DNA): TGTGCCAGCAGCGTAGACGGGGAGCGGGAGACCCAGTACTTC. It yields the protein CASSVDGERETQYF.

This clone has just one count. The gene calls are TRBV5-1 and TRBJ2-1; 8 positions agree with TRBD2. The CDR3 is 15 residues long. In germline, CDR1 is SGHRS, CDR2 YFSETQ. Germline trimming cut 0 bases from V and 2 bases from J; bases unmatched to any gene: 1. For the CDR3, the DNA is TGCGCCAGCAGCTTGGTCGGGGGGGCCTACAATGAGCAGTTCTTC. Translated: CASSLVGGAYNEQFF.